What follows is one T cell receptor (beta chain) and its context. The sample comes from a study of shared T cell receptors in the human thymus. V was trimmed by 1 base and J by 1 base, leaving 13 bases between them. The CDR3 spans 16 residues. Germline CDR1 MGHDK, CDR2 SYGVNS. Sequencing was performed with immunoSEQ multiplex PCR; in TCRdb, only in-frame clones are kept and a portion is missing. The sample lists some 700,000 clones; around 89% were seen once. A further study also used this sample, focusing on human thymus T cells. That paper states: The donors were infants in Finland with congenital heart defects, otherwise immunologically healthy. Seemingly biased V and J gene usage marked thymic and blood repertoires. Unrelated individuals reportedly shared highly overlapping thymic TCR repertoires.

The sequenced sample consisted of thymocytes. The chain couples TRBV25-1 to TRBJ2-5; perhaps TRBD2 as D (6 bases). The source is a boy in the first two years of life with a congenital heart defect. CDR3 DNA: TGTGCCAGCAGTGAATTGGGCCGGGACTCCCAAGAGACCCAGTACTTC. This gives the protein CASSELGRDSQETQYF.